The present TCR beta chain was sequenced within a study of identical twins. Trimming took 1 base from V and 7 from J, leaving 11 bases between them. CDR3 length: 13 amino acids. Germline CDR1 reads LGHNA; CDR2 reads YSLEER. MiXCR was run by TCRdb on the 5' RACE reads, yielding one entry per CDR3 protein. The table shows about 200,000 distinct CDR3 sequences, with around 10% occurring only once. V and J are TRBV4-3 and TRBJ2-7; the D gene is possibly TRBD2 (6 bases). Sequenced sample: memory (CD45RO+) T cells sorted from blood. The source is a woman aged 18-29 years in good health. The CDR3, as DNA: TGCGCCAGCAGCCAAGTATATCGGGGGGAGCAGTACTTC. This codes for CASSQVYRGEQYF.